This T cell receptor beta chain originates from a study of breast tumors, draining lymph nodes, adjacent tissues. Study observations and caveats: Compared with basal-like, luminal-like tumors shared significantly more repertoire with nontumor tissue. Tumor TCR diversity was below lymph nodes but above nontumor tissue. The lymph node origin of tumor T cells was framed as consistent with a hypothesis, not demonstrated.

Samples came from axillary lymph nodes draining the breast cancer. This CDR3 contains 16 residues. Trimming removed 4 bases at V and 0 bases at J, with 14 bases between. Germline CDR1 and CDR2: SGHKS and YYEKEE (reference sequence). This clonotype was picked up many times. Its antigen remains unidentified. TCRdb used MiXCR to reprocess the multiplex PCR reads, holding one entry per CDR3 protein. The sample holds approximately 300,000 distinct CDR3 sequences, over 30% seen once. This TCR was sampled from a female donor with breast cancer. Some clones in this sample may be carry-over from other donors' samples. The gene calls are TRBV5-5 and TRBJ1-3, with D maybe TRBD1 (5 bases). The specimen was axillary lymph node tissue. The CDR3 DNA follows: TGTGCCAGCAGCGTCGGTCCAGGGAGCTCTGGAAACACCATATATTTT. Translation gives CASSVGPGSSGNTIYF.